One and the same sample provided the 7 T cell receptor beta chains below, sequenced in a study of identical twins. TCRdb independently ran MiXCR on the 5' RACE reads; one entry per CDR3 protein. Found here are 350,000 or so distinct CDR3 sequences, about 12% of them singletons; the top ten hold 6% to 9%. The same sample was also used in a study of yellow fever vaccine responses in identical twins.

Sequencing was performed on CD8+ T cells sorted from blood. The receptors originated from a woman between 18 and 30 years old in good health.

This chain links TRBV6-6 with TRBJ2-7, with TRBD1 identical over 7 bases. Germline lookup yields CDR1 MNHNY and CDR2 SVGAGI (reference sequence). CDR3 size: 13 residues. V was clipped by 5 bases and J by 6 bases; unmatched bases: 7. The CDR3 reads CASSPRTGREQYV. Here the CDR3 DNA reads TGTGCCAGCAGTCCAAGGACAGGCCGCGAGCAGTACGTC.

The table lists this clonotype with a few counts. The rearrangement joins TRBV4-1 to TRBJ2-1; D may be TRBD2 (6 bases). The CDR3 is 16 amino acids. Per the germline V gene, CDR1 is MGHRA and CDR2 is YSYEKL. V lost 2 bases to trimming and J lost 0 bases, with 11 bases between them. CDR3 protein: CASSQNNGGSYNEQFF. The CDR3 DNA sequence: TGCGCCAGCAGCCAAAATAACGGGGGCTCCTACAATGAGCAGTTCTTC.

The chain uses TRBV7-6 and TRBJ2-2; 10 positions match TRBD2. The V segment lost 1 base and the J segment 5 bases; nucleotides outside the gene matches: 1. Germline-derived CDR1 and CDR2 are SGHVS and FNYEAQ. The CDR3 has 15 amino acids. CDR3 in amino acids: CASSLGGLATGELFF. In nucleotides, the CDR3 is TGTGCCAGCAGCTTAGGGGGACTAGCGACCGGGGAGCTGTTTTTT.

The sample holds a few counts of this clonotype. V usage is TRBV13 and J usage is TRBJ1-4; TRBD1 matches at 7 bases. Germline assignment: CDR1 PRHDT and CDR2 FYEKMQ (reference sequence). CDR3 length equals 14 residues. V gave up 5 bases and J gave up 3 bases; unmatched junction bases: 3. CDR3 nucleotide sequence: TGTGCCAGCAGCGTCAGGGGGGCTAATGAAAAACTGTTTTTT. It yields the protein CASSVRGANEKLFF.

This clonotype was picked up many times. For the CDR3, the DNA is TGTGCCAGCAGCCCCGGGGGGCCGTTTAATGAGCAGTTCTTC. It specifies CASSPGGPFNEQFF. The chain joins TRBV7-9 to TRBJ2-1; a weak D match, TRBD2 (7 bases). Germline CDR1 is SEHNR and CDR2 is FQNEAQ (reference sequence). V lost 5 bases to trimming and J lost 7 bases, with 15 bases between them. There are 14 residues in the CDR3.

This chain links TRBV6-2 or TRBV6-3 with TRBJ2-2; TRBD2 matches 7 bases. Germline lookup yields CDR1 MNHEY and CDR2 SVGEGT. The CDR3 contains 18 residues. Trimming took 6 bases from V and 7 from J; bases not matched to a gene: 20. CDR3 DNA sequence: TGTGCCAGCAGCCCCTCCACCCCTAGCGGAGGAGCGGGCGGGGAGCTGTTTTTT. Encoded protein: CASSPSTPSGGAGGELFF.

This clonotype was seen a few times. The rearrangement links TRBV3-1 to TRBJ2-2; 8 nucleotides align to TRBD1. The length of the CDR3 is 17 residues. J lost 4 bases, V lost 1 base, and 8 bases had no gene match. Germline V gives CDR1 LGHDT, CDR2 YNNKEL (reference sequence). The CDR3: CASSQGSAGGITGELFF. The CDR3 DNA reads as TGTGCCAGCAGCCAAGGGTCGGCAGGGGGCATCACCGGGGAGCTGTTTTTT. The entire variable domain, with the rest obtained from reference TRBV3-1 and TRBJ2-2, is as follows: DTAVSQTPKYLVTQMGNDKSIKCEQNLGHDTMYWYKQDSKKFLKIMFSYNNKELIINETVPNRFSPKSPDKAHLNLHINSLELGDSAVYFCASSQGSAGGITGELFFGEGSRLTVL.